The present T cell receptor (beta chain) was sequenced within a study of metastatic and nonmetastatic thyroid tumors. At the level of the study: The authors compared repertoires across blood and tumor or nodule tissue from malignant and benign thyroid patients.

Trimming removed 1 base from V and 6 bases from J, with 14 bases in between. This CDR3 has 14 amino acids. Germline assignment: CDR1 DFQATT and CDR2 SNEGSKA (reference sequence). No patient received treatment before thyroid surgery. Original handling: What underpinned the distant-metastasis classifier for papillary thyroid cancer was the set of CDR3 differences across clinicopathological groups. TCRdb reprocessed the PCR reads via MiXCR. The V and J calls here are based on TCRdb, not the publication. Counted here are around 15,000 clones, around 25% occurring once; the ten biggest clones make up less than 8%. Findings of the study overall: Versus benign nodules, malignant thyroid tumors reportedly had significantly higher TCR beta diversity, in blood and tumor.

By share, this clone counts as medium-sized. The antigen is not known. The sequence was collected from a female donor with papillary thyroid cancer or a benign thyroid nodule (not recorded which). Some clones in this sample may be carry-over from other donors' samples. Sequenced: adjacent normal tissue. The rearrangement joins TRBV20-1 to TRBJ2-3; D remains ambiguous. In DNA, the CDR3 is TGCAGTGCTAGAGCATGGCAAGCAATCGATACGCAGTATTTT. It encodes CSARAWQAIDTQYF.